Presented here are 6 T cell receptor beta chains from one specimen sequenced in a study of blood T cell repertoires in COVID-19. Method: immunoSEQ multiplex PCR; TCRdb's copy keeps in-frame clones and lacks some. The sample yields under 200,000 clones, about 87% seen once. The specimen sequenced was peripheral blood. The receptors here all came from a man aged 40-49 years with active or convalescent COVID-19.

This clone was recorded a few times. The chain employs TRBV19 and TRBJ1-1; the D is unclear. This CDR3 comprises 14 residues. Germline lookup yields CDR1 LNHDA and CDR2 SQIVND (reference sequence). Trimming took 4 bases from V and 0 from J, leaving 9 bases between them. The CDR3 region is CASSKTTLNTEAFF. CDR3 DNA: TGTGCCAGTAGTAAAACAACCTTGAACACTGAAGCTTTCTTT.

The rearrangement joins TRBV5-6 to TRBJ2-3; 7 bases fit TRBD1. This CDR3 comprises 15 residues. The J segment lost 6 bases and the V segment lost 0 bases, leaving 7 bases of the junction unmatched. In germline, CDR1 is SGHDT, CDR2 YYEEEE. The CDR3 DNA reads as TGTGCCAGCAGCTTGGGAGGGGGCCCTCGGGATACGCAGTATTTT. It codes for CASSLGGGPRDTQYF.

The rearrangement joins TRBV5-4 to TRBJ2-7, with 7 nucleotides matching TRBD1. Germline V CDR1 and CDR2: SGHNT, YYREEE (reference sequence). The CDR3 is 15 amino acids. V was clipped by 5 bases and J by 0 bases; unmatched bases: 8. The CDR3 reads CASSQRQGISYEQYF. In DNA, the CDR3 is TGTGCCAGCAGTCAAAGACAGGGAATCTCCTACGAGCAGTACTTC.

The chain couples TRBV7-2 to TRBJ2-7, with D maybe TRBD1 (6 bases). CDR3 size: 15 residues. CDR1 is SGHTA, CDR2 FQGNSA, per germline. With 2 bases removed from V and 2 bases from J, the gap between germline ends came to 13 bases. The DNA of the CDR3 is TGTGCCAGCAGCTTACTCTCTCAGGGGACCTACGAGCAGTACTTC. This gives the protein CASSLLSQGTYEQYF.

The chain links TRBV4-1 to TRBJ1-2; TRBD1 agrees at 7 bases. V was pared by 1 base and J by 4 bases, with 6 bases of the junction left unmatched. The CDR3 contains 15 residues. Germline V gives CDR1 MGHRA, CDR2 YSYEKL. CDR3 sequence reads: CASSQATGATYGYTF. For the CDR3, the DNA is TGCGCCAGCAGCCAAGCCACAGGGGCAACCTATGGCTACACCTTC.

The CDR3 DNA follows: TGTGCCAGCAGTGTTGAGGTTGACACTGAAGCTTTCTTT. As protein: CASSVEVDTEAFF. The rearrangement joins TRBV6-4 to TRBJ1-1; the D is unclear. This CDR3 region has 13 residues. V lost 4 bases and J lost 3, with 9 bases in between. Germline V CDR1 and CDR2: MRHNA, SNTAGT.